The 15 T cell receptor beta chains listed next were all sequenced from one sample in a study of T cell responses to AZD1222 COVID-19 vaccine (dated by TCRdb to about 2021). Library prep was done by the immunoSEQ multiplex PCR assay. TCRdb retrieved this table from immuneACCESS and kept in-frame rearrangements only. Not all clones are present; in checked studies, unresolved V genes account for under half, and no reason is known for the remainder. Here the sample has around 160,000 clones; roughly 89% occur a single time. Together, the top ten hold around 5.5% of the sample. Reading the label with the study, this specimen's time point is: baseline before first vaccination. The starting material was peripheral blood, obtained on day 0 of AZD1222 vaccination. Every receptor here comes from an adult in good health.

This clone occurred a few times. V and J are TRBV5-4 and TRBJ1-1; TRBD1 matches 12 bases. This CDR3 contains 17 residues. With V trimmed by 0 bases and J by 5 bases, 8 bases remained unmatched. Germline assignment: CDR1 SGHNT and CDR2 YYREEE (reference sequence). The CDR3 loop reads CASSLEFRDRGRTEAFF. In DNA, the CDR3 is TGTGCCAGCAGCTTGGAGTTTCGGGACAGGGGGCGAACTGAAGCTTTCTTT.

The CDR3 loop reads CATSPSPTLVNNEQFF. The CDR3 DNA sequence: TGTGCCACATCTCCCTCGCCGACTCTAGTAAACAATGAGCAGTTCTTC. The V call is TRBV9, the J call TRBJ2-1; D uncertain. V was shortened by 9 bases and J by 5 bases, with 24 bases between the two germline ends. The CDR3 contains 16 residues. Germline CDR1 SGDLS, CDR2 YYNGEE. The full variable domain, its missing parts supplied by reference TRBV9 and TRBJ2-1, is DSGVTQTPKHLITATGQRVTLRCSPRSGDLSVYWYQQSLDQGLQFLIQYYNGEERAKGNILERFSAQQFPDLHSELNLSSLELGDSALYFCATSPSPTLVNNEQFFGPGTRLTVL.

The chain joins TRBV13 to TRBJ1-2; D not resolved. Between the trimmed V and J ends, which lost 5 bases and 5 bases, there was a span of 24 bases. Germline V CDR1 and CDR2: PRHDT, FYEKMQ (reference sequence). CDR3 length: 17 residues. The CDR3: CASSLRRIALLGYGYTF. The CDR3 DNA follows: TGTGCCAGCAGCCTCAGACGGATAGCACTACTAGGTTATGGCTACACCTTC.

The chain is built from TRBV6-6 and TRBJ1-2; D is ambiguous. The CDR3 length is 15 residues. Trimming removed 2 bases at V and 4 bases at J, with 14 bases between. Germline assignment: CDR1 MNHNY and CDR2 SVGAGI (reference sequence). The CDR3 reads CASSYAASSSYGYTF. CDR3 nucleotide sequence: TGTGCCAGCAGTTACGCCGCGTCGAGCAGCTATGGCTACACCTTC.

This clone was detected only once. CDR3 sequence: CASSPYGGRYEQYF. The DNA of the CDR3 is TGTGCCAGCAGTCCATACGGGGGTCGGTACGAGCAGTACTTC. The chain recombines TRBV27 with TRBJ2-7; TRBD2 is a possible D gene (6 bases). The CDR3 is 14 residues long. V was shortened by 5 bases and J by 4 bases, with 15 bases between the two germline ends. The V gene's germline CDR1 is MNHEY and CDR2 SMNVEV (reference sequence).

The chain employs TRBV7-2 and TRBJ1-2, with a tentative D call TRBD1 (6 bases). CDR3 length: 16 amino acids. Germline V gives CDR1 SGHTA, CDR2 FQGNSA. V was shortened by 2 bases and J by 0 bases, with 13 bases between the two germline ends. In DNA form, the CDR3 reads TGTGCCAGCAGCTTACAGGGGACTTTCTCTAACTATGGCTACACCTTC. It is translated as CASSLQGTFSNYGYTF.

The chain carries TRBV5-4 and TRBJ2-3; D tentatively fits TRBD1 or TRBD2 (6 bases each). The CDR3 contains 13 residues. The germline V and J ends were trimmed by 2 bases and 5 bases, with 9 bases remaining between them. Germline V gene sequence: CDR1 SGHNT, CDR2 YYREEE (reference sequence). This CDR3 is CASSLGGIDTQYF. The CDR3 DNA sequence: TGTGCCAGCAGCTTAGGGGGGATAGATACGCAGTATTTT.

This clone has just one count. The chain carries TRBV27 and TRBJ1-5; D is ambiguous. The V and J ends lost 5 bases and 6 bases respectively, with 11 bases between them. This CDR3 region has 13 residues. Germline V CDR1 and CDR2: MNHEY, SMNVEV (reference sequence). CDR3 loop: CASSPGRGQPQHF. The CDR3 DNA reads as TGTGCCAGCAGTCCCGGACGTGGTCAGCCCCAGCATTTT.

The V gene is TRBV7-6, the J gene TRBJ1-3; D is perhaps TRBD1 (6 bases). The V gene lost 5 bases and the J gene lost 0 bases, with 14 bases spanning the gap. The CDR3 contains 16 residues. CDR1 and CDR2 from the germline V gene are SGHVS and FNYEAQ. CDR3 region: CASSPSGQNSGNTIYF. The CDR3 DNA reads TGTGCCAGCAGCCCGTCTGGACAGAACTCTGGAAACACCATATATTTT.

The chain has TRBV28 and TRBJ2-5, with D possibly matching TRBD1 (6 bases). Germline-derived CDR1 and CDR2 are MDHEN and SYDVKM. The CDR3 length is 17 residues. V lost 4 bases and J lost 5, with 23 bases in between. The CDR3 is CASSSYYITGIGETQYF. The CDR3 nucleotides read TGTGCCAGCAGTTCTTACTACATTACAGGGATAGGGGAGACCCAGTACTTC. Using reference TRBV28 and TRBJ2-5 for the parts outside the CDR3, the full variable domain is DVKVTQSSRYLVKRTGEKVFLECVQDMDHENMFWYRQDPGLGLRLIYFSYDVKMKEKGDIPEGYSVSREKKERFSLILESASTNQTSMYLCASSSYYITGIGETQYFGPGTRLLVL.

V usage is TRBV6-2 or TRBV6-3 and J usage is TRBJ2-7; D gene ambiguous. CDR3 length: 12 amino acids. Germline assignment: CDR1 MNHEY and CDR2 SVGEGT. V was clipped by 0 bases and J by 6 bases, with 6 bases between them. The DNA of the CDR3 is TGTGCCAGCAGTTACTCCCACACCGAGCAGTACTTC. Protein sequence: CASSYSHTEQYF.

The chain combines TRBV27 with TRBJ2-7; TRBD2 is a possible D gene (6 bases). V was trimmed by 3 bases and J by 0 bases, leaving 9 bases between them. The CDR3 is 14 residues long. Germline CDR1 and CDR2: MNHEY and SMNVEV (reference sequence). Here the CDR3 reads CASSLLSGSYEQYF. The DNA of the CDR3 is TGTGCCAGCAGTTTGCTTAGCGGCTCCTACGAGCAGTACTTC.

V is TRBV12-5 and J is TRBJ1-3; D is possibly TRBD1 (5 bases). The CDR3 loop spans 15 amino acids. Trimming removed 4 bases at V and 0 bases at J, with 10 bases between. From germline, CDR1 is LGHNT and CDR2 FRNRAP. Written as DNA, the CDR3 is TGTGCTAGTGGTTCCACAGGCTCCTCTGGAAACACCATATATTTT. The encoded protein is CASGSTGSSGNTIYF.

This clone was seen a single time. The V gene is TRBV6-5, the J gene TRBJ1-1; D is unclear. The CDR3 is 14 residues long. V was trimmed by 5 bases and J by 4 bases, leaving 14 bases between them. From germline, CDR1 is MNHEY and CDR2 SVGAGI. The CDR3 DNA follows: TGTGCCAGCAGTAGACTCGCGGGTCGCACTGAAGCTTTCTTT. Translated, it gives CASSRLAGRTEAFF.

The V and J genes are TRBV7-8 and TRBJ2-1, with D perhaps TRBD2 (6 bases). The germline gives CDR1 SGHVS, CDR2 FQNEAQ. Between the trimmed V and J ends, which lost 5 bases and 9 bases, there was a span of 11 bases. CDR3 size: 12 residues. The CDR3 protein is CASSPIGGEQFF. CDR3 coding DNA: TGTGCCAGCAGCCCCATCGGGGGTGAGCAGTTCTTC.